The rows below give T cell receptor beta chains drawn from one sample of a study of T cell responses to AZD1222 COVID-19 vaccine. Method: immunoSEQ multiplex PCR; TCRdb's copy keeps in-frame clones and lacks some. The sample has over 150,000 clones, 93% seen once. The sample was peripheral blood, taken 28 days after the second AZD1222 dose. These receptors were taken from an adult who received the AZD1222 COVID-19 vaccine. CDR3s include the opening cysteine and the closing phenylalanine or tryptophan. The D gene is left open where the match is weak. Clone size, where shown, is once, few, many, or a class for clones that have expanded.

D: -; J: TRBJ1-1; V: TRBV5-1; size: -; CDR3: CASSLASGPNTEAFF; DNA: TGCGCCAGCAGCTTGGCATCAGGACCCAACACTGAAGCTTTCTTT
D: -; J: TRBJ2-5; V: TRBV5-1; size: -; CDR3: CASRKAETQYF; DNA: TGCGCCAGCAGAAAAGCAGAGACCCAGTACTTC
D: -; J: TRBJ1-3; V: TRBV9; size: -; CDR3: CASSVAGVQDSSGNTIYF; DNA: TGTGCCAGCAGCGTAGCGGGGGTACAGGATAGCTCTGGAAACACCATATATTTT
D: TRBD1; J: TRBJ1-3; V: TRBV5-5; size: -; CDR3: CASSVPRDSGNTIYF; DNA: TGTGCCAGCAGCGTACCAAGGGACAGTGGAAACACCATATATTTT
D: TRBD1; J: TRBJ2-1; V: TRBV7-9; size: -; CDR3: CASSLPGQERREQFF; DNA: TGTGCCAGCAGCTTACCGGGACAGGAAAGGCGGGAGCAGTTCTTC
D: -; J: TRBJ2-1; V: TRBV11-2; size: -; CDR3: CASSLQYTQGPHNEQFF; DNA: TGTGCCAGCAGCTTACAGTACACCCAGGGACCCCACAATGAGCAGTTCTTC
D: -; J: TRBJ1-1; V: TRBV28; size: -; CDR3: CASSSAAGGDTEAFF; DNA: TGTGCCAGCAGTTCCGCCGCGGGTGGGGACACTGAAGCTTTCTTT
D: -; J: TRBJ1-5; V: TRBV7-2; size: -; CDR3: CASSYQGPGFNQPQHF; DNA: TGTGCCAGCAGCTATCAGGGTCCTGGGTTCAATCAGCCCCAGCATTTT
D: -; J: TRBJ1-6; V: TRBV18; size: -; CDR3: CASSEGYNSPLHF; DNA: TGTGCCAGCTCCGAAGGCTATAATTCACCCCTCCACTTT
D: -; J: TRBJ1-1; V: TRBV7-3; size: -; CDR3: CASSLGANTEAFF; DNA: TGTGCCAGCAGCTTAGGGGCAAACACTGAAGCTTTCTTT
D: TRBD2; J: TRBJ2-5; V: TRBV3-1/TRBV3-2; size: -; CDR3: CASSQGAGGQETQYF; DNA: TGTGCCAGCAGCCAAGGGGCGGGGGGCCAAGAGACCCAGTACTTC
D: TRBD2; J: TRBJ2-5; V: TRBV5-1; size: once; CDR3: CASASGGGGQETQYF; DNA: TGCGCCAGCGCATCCGGCGGGGGGGGCCAAGAGACCCAGTACTTC
D: -; J: TRBJ2-5; V: TRBV7-8; size: -; CDR3: CASSLAQTQYF; DNA: TGTGCCAGCAGCTTAGCCCAGACCCAGTACTTC
D: TRBD1; J: TRBJ2-5; V: TRBV6-5; size: -; CDR3: CASNRDRALATQYF; DNA: TGTGCCAGCAATCGGGACAGGGCGCTGGCGACCCAGTACTTC
D: TRBD1; J: TRBJ1-6; V: TRBV7-2; size: -; CDR3: CASSLVGTGGRSPLHF; DNA: TGTGCCAGCAGCTTAGTAGGGACAGGGGGCCGCTCACCCCTCCACTTT
D: TRBD1; J: TRBJ1-2; V: TRBV28; size: -; CDR3: CASSPDRVYGYTF; DNA: TGTGCCAGCAGTCCCGACAGGGTTTATGGCTACACCTTC
D: -; J: TRBJ1-4; V: TRBV5-1; size: once; CDR3: CASSLAAVSTNEKLFF; DNA: TGCGCCAGCAGCTTGGCTGCGGTTTCAACTAATGAAAAACTGTTTTTT